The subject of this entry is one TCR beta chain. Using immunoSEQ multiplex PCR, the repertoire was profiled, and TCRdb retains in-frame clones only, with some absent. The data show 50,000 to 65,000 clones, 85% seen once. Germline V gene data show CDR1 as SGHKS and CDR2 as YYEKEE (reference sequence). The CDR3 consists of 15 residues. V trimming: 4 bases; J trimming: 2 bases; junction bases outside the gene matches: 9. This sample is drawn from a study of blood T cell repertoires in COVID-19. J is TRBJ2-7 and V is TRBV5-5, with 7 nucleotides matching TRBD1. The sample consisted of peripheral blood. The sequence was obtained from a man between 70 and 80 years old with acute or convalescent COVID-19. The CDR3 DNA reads TGTGCCAGCAGCCATCTGGGACAGATCACCTACGAGCAGTACTTC. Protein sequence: CASSHLGQITYEQYF.